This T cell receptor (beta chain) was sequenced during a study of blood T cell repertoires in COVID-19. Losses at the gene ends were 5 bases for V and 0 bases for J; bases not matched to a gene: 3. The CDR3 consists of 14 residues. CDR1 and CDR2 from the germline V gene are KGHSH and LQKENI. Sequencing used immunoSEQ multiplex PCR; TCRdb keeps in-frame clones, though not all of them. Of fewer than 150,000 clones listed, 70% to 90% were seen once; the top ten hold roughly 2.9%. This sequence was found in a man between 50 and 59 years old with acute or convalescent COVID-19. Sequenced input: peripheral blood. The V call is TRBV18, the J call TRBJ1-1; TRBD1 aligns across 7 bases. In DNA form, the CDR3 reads TGTGCCAGCTCAAACAGGGGATTGAACACTGAAGCTTTCTTT. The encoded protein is CASSNRGLNTEAFF. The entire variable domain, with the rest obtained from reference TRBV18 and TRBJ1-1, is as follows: NAGVMQNPRHLVRRRGQEARLRCSPMKGHSHVYWYRQLPEEGLKFMVYLQKENIIDESGMPKERFSAEFPKEGPSILRIQQVVRGDSAAYFCASSNRGLNTEAFFGQGTRLTVV.